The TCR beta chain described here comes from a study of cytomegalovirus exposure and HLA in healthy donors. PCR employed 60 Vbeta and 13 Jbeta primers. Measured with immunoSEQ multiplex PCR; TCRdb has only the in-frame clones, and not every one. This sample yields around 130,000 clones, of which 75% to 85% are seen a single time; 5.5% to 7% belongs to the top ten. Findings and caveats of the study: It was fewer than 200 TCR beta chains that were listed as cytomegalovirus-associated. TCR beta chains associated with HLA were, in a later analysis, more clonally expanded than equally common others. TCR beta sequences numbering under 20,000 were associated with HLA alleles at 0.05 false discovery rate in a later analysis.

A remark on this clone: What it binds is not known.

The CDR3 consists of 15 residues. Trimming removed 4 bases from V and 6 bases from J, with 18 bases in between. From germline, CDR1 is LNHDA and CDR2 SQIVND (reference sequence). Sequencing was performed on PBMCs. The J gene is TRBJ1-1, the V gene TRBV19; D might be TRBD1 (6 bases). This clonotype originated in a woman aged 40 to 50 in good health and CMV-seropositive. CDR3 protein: CASSTITGKGPEAFF. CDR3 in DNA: TGTGCCAGTAGTACGATTACAGGGAAGGGTCCTGAAGCTTTCTTT.